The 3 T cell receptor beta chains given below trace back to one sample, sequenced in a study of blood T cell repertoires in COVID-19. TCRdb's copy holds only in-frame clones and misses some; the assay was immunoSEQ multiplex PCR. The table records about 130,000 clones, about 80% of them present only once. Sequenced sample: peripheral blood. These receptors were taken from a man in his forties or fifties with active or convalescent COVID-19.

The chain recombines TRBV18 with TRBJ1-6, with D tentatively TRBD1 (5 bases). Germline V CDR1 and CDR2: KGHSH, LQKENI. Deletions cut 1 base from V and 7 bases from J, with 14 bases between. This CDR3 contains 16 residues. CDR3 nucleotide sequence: TGTGCCAGCTCACCACAGATAGGGCAGGGAAATTCACCCCTCCACTTT. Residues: CASSPQIGQGNSPLHF.

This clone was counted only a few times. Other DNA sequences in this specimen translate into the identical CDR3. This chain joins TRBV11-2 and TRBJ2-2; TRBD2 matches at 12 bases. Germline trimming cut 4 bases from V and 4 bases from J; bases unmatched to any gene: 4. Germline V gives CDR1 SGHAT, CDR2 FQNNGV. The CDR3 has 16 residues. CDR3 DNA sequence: TGTGCCAGCAGCTCCCCTAGCGGGGGGGCCACCGGGGAGCTGTTTTTT. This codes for CASSSPSGGATGELFF.

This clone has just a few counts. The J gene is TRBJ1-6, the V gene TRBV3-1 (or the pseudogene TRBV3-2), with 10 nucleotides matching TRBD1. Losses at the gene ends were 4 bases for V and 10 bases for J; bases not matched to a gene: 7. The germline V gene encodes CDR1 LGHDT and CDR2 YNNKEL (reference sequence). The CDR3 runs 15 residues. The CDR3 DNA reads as TGTGCCAGCAGCCTAGACCGGGACAGGGGATCACCCCTCCACTTT. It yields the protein CASSLDRDRGSPLHF.